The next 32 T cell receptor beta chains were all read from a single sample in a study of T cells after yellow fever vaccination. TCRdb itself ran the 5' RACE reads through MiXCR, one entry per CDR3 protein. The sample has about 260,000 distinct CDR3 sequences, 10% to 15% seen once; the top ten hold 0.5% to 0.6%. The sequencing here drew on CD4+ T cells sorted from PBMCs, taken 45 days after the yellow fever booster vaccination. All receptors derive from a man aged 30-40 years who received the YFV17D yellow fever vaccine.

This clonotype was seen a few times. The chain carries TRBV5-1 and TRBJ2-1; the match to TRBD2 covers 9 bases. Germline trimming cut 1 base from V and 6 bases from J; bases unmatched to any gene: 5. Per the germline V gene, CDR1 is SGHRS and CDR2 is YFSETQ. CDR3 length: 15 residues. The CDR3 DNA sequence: TGCGCCAGCAGCTTGCTGGTAGCGGGAGCCAATGAGCAGTTCTTC. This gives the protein CASSLLVAGANEQFF.

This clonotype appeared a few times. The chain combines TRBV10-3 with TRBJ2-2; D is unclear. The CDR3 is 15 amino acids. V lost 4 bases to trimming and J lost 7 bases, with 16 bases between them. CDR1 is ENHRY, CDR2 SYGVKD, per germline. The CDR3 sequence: CAISGYNLRLGELFF. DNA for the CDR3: TGTGCCATCAGTGGATACAACCTGCGCCTCGGGGAGCTGTTTTTT.

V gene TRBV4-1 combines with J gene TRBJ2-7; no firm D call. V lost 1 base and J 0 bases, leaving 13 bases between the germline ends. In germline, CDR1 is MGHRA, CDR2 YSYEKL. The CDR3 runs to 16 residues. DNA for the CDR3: TGCGCCAGCAGCCAAGCGTACCTGGGAACCTCCTACGAGCAGTACTTC. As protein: CASSQAYLGTSYEQYF.

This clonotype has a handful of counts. CDR3 in DNA: TGCGCCAGCAGCTCCACAGACAGGAGGAAGGAGACCCAGTACTTC. Translation gives CASSSTDRRKETQYF. The chain has TRBV5-1 and TRBJ2-5, with D tentatively TRBD1 (6 bases). V was cut by 3 bases and J by 5 bases, with 17 bases left in between. The CDR3 is 15 amino acids. Germline assignment: CDR1 SGHRS and CDR2 YFSETQ.

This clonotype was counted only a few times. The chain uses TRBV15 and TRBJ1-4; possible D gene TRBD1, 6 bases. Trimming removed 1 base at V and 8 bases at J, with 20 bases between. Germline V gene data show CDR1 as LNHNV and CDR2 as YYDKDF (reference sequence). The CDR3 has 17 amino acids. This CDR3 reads CATSRVRSTGPREKLFF. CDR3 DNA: TGTGCCACCAGCAGAGTCAGATCGACAGGCCCGCGAGAAAAACTGTTTTTT.

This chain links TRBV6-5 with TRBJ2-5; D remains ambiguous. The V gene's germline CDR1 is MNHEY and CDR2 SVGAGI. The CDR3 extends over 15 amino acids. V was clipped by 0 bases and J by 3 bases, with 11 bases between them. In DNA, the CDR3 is TGTGCCAGCAGTTACTCGCCTGCCAAGGAAGAGACCCAGTACTTC. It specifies CASSYSPAKEETQYF.

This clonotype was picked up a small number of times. CDR3 DNA: TGTGCCACCAGCCGGACTAGGACAACAACTAGGACGGATACGCAGTATTTT. Translating it yields CATSRTRTTTRTDTQYF. The V and J genes are TRBV15 and TRBJ2-3; 7 bases map to TRBD2. The CDR3 sequence is 17 residues long. The trim removed 5 bases at V and 6 bases at J, leaving 17 bases unmatched. Germline loops: CDR1 LNHNV, CDR2 YYDKDF (reference sequence). The whole variable domain, remainder taken from reference TRBV15 and TRBJ2-3, is DAMVIQNPRYQVTQFGKPVTLSCSQTLNHNVMYWYQQKSSQAPKLLFHYYDKDFNNEADTPDNFQSRRPNTSFCFLDIRSPGLGDTAMYLCATSRTRTTTRTDTQYFGPGTRLTVL.

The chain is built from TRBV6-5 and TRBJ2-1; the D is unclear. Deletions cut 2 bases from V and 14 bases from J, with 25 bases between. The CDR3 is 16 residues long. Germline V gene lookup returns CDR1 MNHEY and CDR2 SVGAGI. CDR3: CASSYTDAGPSNREFF. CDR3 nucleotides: TGTGCCAGCAGTTACACCGACGCCGGGCCGTCAAACCGGGAGTTCTTC.

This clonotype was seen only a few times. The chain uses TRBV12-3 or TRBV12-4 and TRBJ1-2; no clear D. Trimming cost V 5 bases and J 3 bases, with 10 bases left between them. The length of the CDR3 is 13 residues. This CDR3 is CASSPGLDYGYTF. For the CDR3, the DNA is TGTGCCAGCAGTCCGGGCTTAGACTATGGCTACACCTTC.

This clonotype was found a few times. CDR3 sequence (DNA): TGCAGCGTTTCTACTAGCGGGAGGTCTACGGAGCAGTACTTC. This translates into CSVSTSGRSTEQYF. The gene calls are TRBV29-1 and TRBJ2-7; 12 bases are shared with TRBD2. The germline V gene encodes CDR1 SQVTM and CDR2 ANQGSEA. V lost 5 bases and J lost 7; bases outside the gene matches: 9. The CDR3 covers 14 residues.

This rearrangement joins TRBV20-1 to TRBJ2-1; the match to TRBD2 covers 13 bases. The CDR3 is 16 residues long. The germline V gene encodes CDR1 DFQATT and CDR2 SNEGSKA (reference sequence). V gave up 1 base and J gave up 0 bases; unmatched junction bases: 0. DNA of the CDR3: TGCAGTGCTAGAGGACTAGCGGGGGGCTCCTACAATGAGCAGTTCTTC. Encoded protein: CSARGLAGGSYNEQFF.

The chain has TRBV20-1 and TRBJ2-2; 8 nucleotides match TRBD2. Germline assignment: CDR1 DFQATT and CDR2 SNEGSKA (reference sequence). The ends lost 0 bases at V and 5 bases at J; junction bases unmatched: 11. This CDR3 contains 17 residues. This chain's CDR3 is CSARDFTQRERTGELFF. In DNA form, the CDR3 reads TGCAGTGCTAGAGATTTTACCCAGCGGGAGCGGACCGGGGAGCTGTTTTTT.

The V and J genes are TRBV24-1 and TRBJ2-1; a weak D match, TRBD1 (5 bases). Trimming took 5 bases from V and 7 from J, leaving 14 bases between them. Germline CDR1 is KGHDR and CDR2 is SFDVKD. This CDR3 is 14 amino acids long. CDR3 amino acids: CATSGQLGQNEQFF. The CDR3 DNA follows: TGTGCCACCAGTGGACAGTTGGGTCAAAATGAGCAGTTCTTC.

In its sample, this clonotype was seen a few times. CDR3 bases: TGTGCCAGCAGCTCCCGGTGGGAATACGAGCAGTACTTC. Translating it yields CASSSRWEYEQYF. The gene calls are TRBV5-5 and TRBJ2-7; D unclear. V was shortened by 3 bases and J by 4 bases, with 11 bases between the two germline ends. In germline, CDR1 is SGHKS, CDR2 YYEKEE (reference sequence). CDR3 length equals 13 residues. Complete variable domain (other parts from reference TRBV5-5 and TRBJ2-7): DAGVTQSPTHLIKTRGQQVTLRCSPISGHKSVSWYQQVLGQGPQFIFQYYEKEERGRGNFPDRFSARQFPNYSSELNVNALLLGDSALYLCASSSRWEYEQYFGPGTRLTVT.

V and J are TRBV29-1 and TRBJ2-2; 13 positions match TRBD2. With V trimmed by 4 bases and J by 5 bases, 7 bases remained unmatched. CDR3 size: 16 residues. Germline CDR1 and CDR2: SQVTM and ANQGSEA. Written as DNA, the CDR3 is TGCAGCGTTGTCCCCGGACTAGCGGGAGTAACCGGGGAGCTGTTTTTT. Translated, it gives CSVVPGLAGVTGELFF.

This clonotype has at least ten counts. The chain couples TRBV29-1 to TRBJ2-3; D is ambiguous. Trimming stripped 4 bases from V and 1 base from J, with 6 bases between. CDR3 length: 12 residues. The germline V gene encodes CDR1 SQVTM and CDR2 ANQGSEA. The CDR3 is CSVAKGTDTQYF. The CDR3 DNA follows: TGCAGCGTTGCTAAGGGCACAGATACGCAGTATTTT.

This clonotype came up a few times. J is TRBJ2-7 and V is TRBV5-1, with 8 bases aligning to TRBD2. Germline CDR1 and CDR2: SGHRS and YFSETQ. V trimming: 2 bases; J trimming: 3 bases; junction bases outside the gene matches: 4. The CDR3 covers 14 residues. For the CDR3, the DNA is TGCGCCAGCAGCTTTACTAGCGGTGACTACGAGCAGTACTTC. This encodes CASSFTSGDYEQYF.

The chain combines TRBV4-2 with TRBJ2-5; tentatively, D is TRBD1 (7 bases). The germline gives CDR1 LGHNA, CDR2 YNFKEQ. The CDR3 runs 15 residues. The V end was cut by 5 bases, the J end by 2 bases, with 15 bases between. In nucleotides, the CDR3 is TGTGCCAGCAGCTTGCGGGACAGAGAACAAGAGACCCAGTACTTC. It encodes CASSLRDREQETQYF.

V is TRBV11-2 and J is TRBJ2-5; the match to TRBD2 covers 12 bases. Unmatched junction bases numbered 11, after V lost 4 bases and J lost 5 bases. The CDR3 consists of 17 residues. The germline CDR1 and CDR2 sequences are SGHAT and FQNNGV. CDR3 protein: CASSSYRLAGVGETQYF. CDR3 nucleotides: TGTGCCAGCAGCTCATATCGACTAGCGGGAGTTGGTGAGACCCAGTACTTC.

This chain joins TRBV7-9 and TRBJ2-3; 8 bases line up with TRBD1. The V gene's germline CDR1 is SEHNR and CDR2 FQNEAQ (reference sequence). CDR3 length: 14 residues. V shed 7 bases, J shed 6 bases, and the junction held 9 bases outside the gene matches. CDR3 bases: TGTGCCAGCACCAGGGGGCAGGGGATGGATACGCAGTATTTT. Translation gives CASTRGQGMDTQYF.

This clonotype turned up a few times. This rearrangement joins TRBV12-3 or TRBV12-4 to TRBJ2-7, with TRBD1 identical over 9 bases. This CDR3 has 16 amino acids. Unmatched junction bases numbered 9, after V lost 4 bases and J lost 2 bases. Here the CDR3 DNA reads TGTGCCAGCAGTTCGGGGGAGGGACAGGGAACCTACGAGCAGTACTTC. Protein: CASSSGEGQGTYEQYF.

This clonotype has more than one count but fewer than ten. The DNA for the CDR3 is TGCAGTGCGGCCCTAGCGAATGAGCAGTTCTTC. It translates to CSAALANEQFF. The chain carries TRBV20-1 and TRBJ2-1, with a weak D call TRBD2 (6 bases). With 6 bases removed from V and 7 bases from J, the gap between germline ends came to 10 bases. The CDR3 totals 11 residues. Germline loops: CDR1 DFQATT, CDR2 SNEGSKA (reference sequence).

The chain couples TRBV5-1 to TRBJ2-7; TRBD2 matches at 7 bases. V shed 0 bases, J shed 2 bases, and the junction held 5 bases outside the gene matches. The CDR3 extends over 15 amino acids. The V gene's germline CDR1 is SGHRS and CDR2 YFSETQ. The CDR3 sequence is CASSLAASGPYEQYF. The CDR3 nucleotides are TGCGCCAGCAGCTTGGCGGCTAGCGGACCCTACGAGCAGTACTTC. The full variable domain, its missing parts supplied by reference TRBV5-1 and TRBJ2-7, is KAGVTQTPRYLIKTRGQQVTLSCSPISGHRSVSWYQQTPGQGLQFLFEYFSETQRNKGNFPGRFSGRQFSNSRSEMNVSTLELGDSALYLCASSLAASGPYEQYFGPGTRLTVT.

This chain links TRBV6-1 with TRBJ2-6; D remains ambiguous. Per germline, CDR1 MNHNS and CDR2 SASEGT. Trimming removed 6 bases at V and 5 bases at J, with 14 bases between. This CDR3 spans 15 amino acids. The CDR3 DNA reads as TGTGCCAGCAGCGCCGGTGGGTCCTGGGCCAACGTCCTGACTTTC. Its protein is CASSAGGSWANVLTF.

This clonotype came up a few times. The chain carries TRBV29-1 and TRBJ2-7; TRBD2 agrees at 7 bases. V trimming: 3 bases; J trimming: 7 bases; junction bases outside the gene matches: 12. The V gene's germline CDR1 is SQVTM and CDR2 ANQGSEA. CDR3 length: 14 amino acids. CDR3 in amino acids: CSVEAGLREREQYF. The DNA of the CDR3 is TGCAGCGTTGAGGCCGGTTTGCGGGAGAGGGAGCAGTACTTC.

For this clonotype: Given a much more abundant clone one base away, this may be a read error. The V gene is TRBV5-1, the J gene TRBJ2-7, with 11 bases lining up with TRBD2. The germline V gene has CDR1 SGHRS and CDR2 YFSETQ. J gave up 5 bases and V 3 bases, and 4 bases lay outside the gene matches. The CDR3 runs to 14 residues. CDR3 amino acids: CASSSGTSGHEQYF. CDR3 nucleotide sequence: TGCGCCAGCAGCTCCGGGACTAGCGGCCACGAGCAGTACTTC.

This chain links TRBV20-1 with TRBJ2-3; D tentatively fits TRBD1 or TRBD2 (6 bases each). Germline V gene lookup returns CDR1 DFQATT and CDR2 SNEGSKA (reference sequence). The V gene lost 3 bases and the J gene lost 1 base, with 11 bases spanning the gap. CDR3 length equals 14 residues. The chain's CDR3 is CSASFGGRTDTQYF. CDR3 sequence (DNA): TGCAGTGCTAGTTTTGGGGGGCGCACAGATACGCAGTATTTT.

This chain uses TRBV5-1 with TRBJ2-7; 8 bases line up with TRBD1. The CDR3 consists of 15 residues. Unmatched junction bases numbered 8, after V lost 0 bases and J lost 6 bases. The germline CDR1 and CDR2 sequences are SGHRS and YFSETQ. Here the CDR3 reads CASSLARTGYGEQYF. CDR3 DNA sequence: TGCGCCAGCAGCTTGGCTAGGACAGGGTATGGCGAGCAGTACTTC.

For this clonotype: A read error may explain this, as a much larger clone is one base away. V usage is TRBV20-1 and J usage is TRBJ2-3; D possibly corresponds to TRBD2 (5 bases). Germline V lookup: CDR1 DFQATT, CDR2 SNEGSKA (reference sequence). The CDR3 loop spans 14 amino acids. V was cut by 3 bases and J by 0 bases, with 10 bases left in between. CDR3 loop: CSASGGVSTDTQYF. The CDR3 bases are TGCAGTGCTAGTGGAGGCGTGAGCACAGATACGCAGTATTTT.

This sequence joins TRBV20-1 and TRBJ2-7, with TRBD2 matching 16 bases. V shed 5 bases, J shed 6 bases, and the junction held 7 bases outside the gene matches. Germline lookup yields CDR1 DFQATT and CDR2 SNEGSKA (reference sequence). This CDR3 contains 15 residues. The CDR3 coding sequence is TGCAGTGCTCTACCGGGACTAGCGGGAGGGACCGAGCAGTACTTC. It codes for CSALPGLAGGTEQYF.

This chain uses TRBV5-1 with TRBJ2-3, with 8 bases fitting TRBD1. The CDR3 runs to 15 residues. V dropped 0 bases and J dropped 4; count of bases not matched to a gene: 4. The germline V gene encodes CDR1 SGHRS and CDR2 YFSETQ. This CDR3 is CASSLAQGAADTQYF. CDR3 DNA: TGCGCCAGCAGCTTGGCGCAGGGGGCCGCAGATACGCAGTATTTT.

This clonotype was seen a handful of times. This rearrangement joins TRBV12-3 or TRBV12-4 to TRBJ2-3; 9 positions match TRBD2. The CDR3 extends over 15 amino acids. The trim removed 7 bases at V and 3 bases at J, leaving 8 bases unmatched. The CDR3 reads CASTLSGSRTDTQYF. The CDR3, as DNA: TGTGCCAGCACCCTTAGCGGGAGTAGGACAGATACGCAGTATTTT.